The entry below describes one T cell receptor beta chain. This entry comes from a study of OX40 agonist ivuxolimab in advanced cancers. Germline CDR1 is KGHSH and CDR2 is LQKENI. Unmatched junction bases numbered 4, after V lost 5 bases and J lost 5 bases. This CDR3 contains 13 residues. Sequencing was performed with immunoSEQ multiplex PCR; in TCRdb, only in-frame clones are kept and a portion is missing. The table has around 41,000 clones, approximately 90% seen once. This receptor was identified in an adult with an advanced solid tumor such as melanoma, head and neck, liver or kidney cancer. Sequenced here: CD4+ or CD8+ T cells sorted from blood, sampled in a trial of the OX40 agonist ivuxolimab. J is TRBJ2-5 and V is TRBV18; the match to TRBD1 covers 8 bases. In DNA, the CDR3 is TGTGCCAGCTCAGTCAGGGGGCAGGAGACCCAGTACTTC. Amino acids: CASSVRGQETQYF.